This T cell receptor (beta chain) derives from a study of patients and donors after allogeneic stem cell transplantation. This clonotype came up many times. Per germline, CDR1 SEHNR and CDR2 FQNEAQ (reference sequence). Trimming left V 3 bases short and J 4 bases short, with 9 bases between. The CDR3 extends over 13 amino acids. TCRdb independently ran MiXCR on the RT-PCR reads; one entry per CDR3 protein. This repertoire shows about 87,000 distinct CDR3 sequences, 5% found once; its top ten account for 2.5% to 3%. The source of this sequence is a human donor who was either an allogeneic HSCT recipient or a stem cell or donor lymphocyte infusion donor (not recorded which). It is not recorded whose cells these are; they may come from a transplant donor. The rearrangement joins TRBV7-9 to TRBJ1-1; D is unresolved. Sequencing was carried out using blood, either unsorted or a sorted T cell fraction (not recorded which). The CDR3 loop reads CASSFNRGTEAFF. The CDR3 DNA sequence: TGTGCCAGCAGCTTTAACCGTGGCACTGAAGCTTTCTTT.